The 12 T cell receptor beta chains below all came from one sample that was sequenced in a study of cytomegalovirus exposure and HLA in healthy donors (dated by TCRdb to about 2017). Libraries came from the immunoSEQ multiplex PCR assay. This is the immuneACCESS table as TCRdb keeps it, with only in-frame sequences that have V and J called. A part of the clones is gone; compared with another copy, unresolved V genes explain less than half, and the rest is unexplained. The sample has approximately 70,000 clones on record, 94% of them singletons. The ten largest clones represent 3.2% of the sample. What was sequenced was PBMCs. The receptor set was obtained from a woman aged 18-29 years in good health and CMV-seropositive.

The rearrangement links TRBV15 to TRBJ2-1, with D possibly being TRBD2 (5 bases). The germline gives CDR1 LNHNV, CDR2 YYDKDF (reference sequence). V was trimmed by 1 base and J by 10 bases, leaving 17 bases between them. CDR3 length: 15 residues. This CDR3 reads CATSRARASIEEQFF. DNA of the CDR3: TGTGCCACCAGCAGAGCGCGGGCGTCTATTGAGGAGCAGTTCTTC.

The chain couples TRBV6-5 to TRBJ2-1; 7 nucleotides line up with TRBD1. J lost 3 bases, V lost 6 bases, and 8 bases had no gene match. Per germline, CDR1 MNHEY and CDR2 SVGAGI. The CDR3 is 15 residues long. The CDR3 region is CASRPTGEGYNEQFF. CDR3 in DNA: TGTGCCAGCAGGCCCACAGGGGAAGGCTACAATGAGCAGTTCTTC.

The chain links TRBV9 to TRBJ2-2; D is unclear. Trimming cost V 3 bases and J 0 bases, with 9 bases left between them. CDR3 size: 15 residues. Germline CDR1 and CDR2: SGDLS and YYNGEE. Here the CDR3 reads CASSATAANTGELFF. The DNA for the CDR3 is TGTGCCAGCAGCGCTACAGCTGCGAACACCGGGGAGCTGTTTTTT.

This clone was counted a few times. The chain joins TRBV6-1 to TRBJ1-5; TRBD1 might be the D (6 bases). The CDR3 spans 15 residues. V was cut by 9 bases and J by 3 bases, with 18 bases left in between. Germline CDR1 and CDR2: MNHNS and SASEGT. CDR3 loop: CASNRVLEVNQPQHF. As DNA, the CDR3 is TGTGCCAGTAACAGGGTATTAGAAGTCAATCAGCCCCAGCATTTT.

This CDR3 reads CASSSGQSSVIQYF. The CDR3, as DNA: TGCGCCAGCAGCTCCGGACAGAGCTCGGTGATCCAGTACTTC. This chain uses TRBV4-1 with TRBJ2-5; D may be TRBD1 (6 bases). With 5 bases removed from V and 10 bases from J, the gap between germline ends came to 20 bases. Germline V gene lookup returns CDR1 MGHRA and CDR2 YSYEKL. The CDR3 is 14 amino acids.

V and J are TRBV28 and TRBJ1-5, with D tentatively TRBD1 (5 bases). This CDR3 is built from 14 residues. V was cut by 4 bases and J by 6 bases, with 13 bases left in between. Germline-derived CDR1 and CDR2 are MDHEN and SYDVKM. The DNA for the CDR3 is TGTGCCAGCAGTTCCACATTCAGGGTTCAGCCCCAGCATTTT. This sequence encodes CASSSTFRVQPQHF. The whole variable domain, remainder taken from reference TRBV28 and TRBJ1-5, is DVKVTQSSRYLVKRTGEKVFLECVQDMDHENMFWYRQDPGLGLRLIYFSYDVKMKEKGDIPEGYSVSREKKERFSLILESASTNQTSMYLCASSSTFRVQPQHFGDGTRLSIL.

This chain uses TRBV6-1 with TRBJ1-1; TRBD1 matches 7 bases. Germline CDR1 MNHNS, CDR2 SASEGT. J lost 3 bases, V lost 4 bases, and 20 bases had no gene match. This CDR3 has 19 residues. CDR3 sequence: CASSGSPGTVTGWYTEAFF. The CDR3 DNA follows: TGTGCCAGCAGTGGCTCACCCGGGACAGTCACAGGATGGTACACTGAAGCTTTCTTT.

The chain employs TRBV5-4 and TRBJ1-2, with TRBD1 matching 9 bases. CDR1 SGHNT and CDR2 YYREEE come from the germline V gene (reference sequence). The CDR3 has 15 residues. Trimming took 0 bases from V and 4 from J; bases not matched to a gene: 4. CDR3 sequence: CASSLGDRAFYGYTF. In nucleotides, the CDR3 is TGTGCCAGCAGCTTGGGGGACAGGGCTTTCTATGGCTACACCTTC. The whole variable domain, remainder taken from reference TRBV5-4 and TRBJ1-2, is ETGVTQSPTHLIKTRGQQVTLRCSSQSGHNTVSWYQQALGQGPQFIFQYYREEENGRGNFPPRFSGLQFPNYSSELNVNALELDDSALYLCASSLGDRAFYGYTFGSGTRLTVV.

The chain is built from TRBV5-1 and TRBJ1-1; TRBD1 might be the D (5 bases). The CDR3 sequence is 15 residues long. V was clipped by 0 bases and J by 2 bases, with 11 bases between them. CDR1 and CDR2 (germline): SGHRS, YFSETQ. CDR3 DNA: TGCGCCAGCAGCTTGGTGCAGGGTCCTAACACTGAAGCTTTCTTT. It yields the protein CASSLVQGPNTEAFF.

The gene calls are TRBV5-1 and TRBJ2-2; 10 nucleotides line up with TRBD2. Germline V lookup: CDR1 SGHRS, CDR2 YFSETQ. This CDR3 is 18 amino acids long. Unmatched junction bases numbered 7, after V lost 0 bases and J lost 2 bases. The CDR3 reads CASSLANVAGGNTGELFF. CDR3 DNA sequence: TGCGCCAGCAGCTTGGCGAACGTAGCGGGGGGAAACACCGGGGAGCTGTTTTTT.

V and J are TRBV7-3 and TRBJ1-2, with 7 positions matching TRBD1. Germline loops: CDR1 SGHTA, CDR2 FQGTGA. The CDR3 length is 15 residues. V was clipped by 7 bases and J by 2 bases; unmatched bases: 10. Here the CDR3 DNA reads TGTGCCAGCAAGCGGACAGGAGATGTAAACTATGGCTACACCTTC. Amino acids: CASKRTGDVNYGYTF.

This clone was counted a few times. The chain is built from TRBV7-2 and TRBJ1-4; D may be TRBD1 (6 bases). Per germline, CDR1 SGHTA and CDR2 FQGNSA. Trimming pared 2 bases from V and 6 bases from J, leaving 10 bases between. The CDR3 sequence is 14 residues long. The CDR3 coding sequence is TGTGCCAGCAGCTTATCTGGGGGCGATGAAAAACTGTTTTTT. Translating it yields CASSLSGGDEKLFF. The variable domain in full, with the rest retrieved from reference TRBV7-2 and TRBJ1-4, is GAGVSQSPSNKVTEKGKDVELRCDPISGHTALYWYRQSLGQGLEFLIYFQGNSAPDKSGLPSDRFSAERTGGSVSTLTIQRTQQEDSAVYLCASSLSGGDEKLFFGSGTQLSVL.